This T cell receptor beta chain was found in a study of regulatory T cells in long-lasting Graves disease. CDR1 LNHDA and CDR2 SQIVND come from the germline V gene (reference sequence). With 5 bases clipped from V and 5 bases from J, the junction kept 8 bases outside the gene matches. This CDR3 contains 15 residues. Building of the TCR beta libraries involved iRepertoire HTBI primers and Arm-PCR of CDR3 regions. As handled by the study authors: 62 TRBV and about 15 TRBJ segments were identified across samples. TCRdb independently ran MiXCR on the multiplex PCR reads; one entry per CDR3 protein. TCRdb, not the original authors, processed these V and J calls. There are roughly 400,000 distinct CDR3 sequences in the sample; roughly a fifth occur only once, and roughly an eighth lies in the top ten. This clonotype was seen a handful of times. Time point: persistent/refractory GD, antithyroid drugs over 5 years with positive TRAb. The TCR library used RNA extracted from PBMCs.

The receptor comes from a female donor with Graves disease. The sequencing here drew on peripheral blood mononuclear cells (PBMCs), taken when the disease was refractory, from a patient treated with antithyroid drugs. The J gene is TRBJ2-5, the V gene TRBV19, with 10 bases fitting TRBD2. In nucleotides, the CDR3 is TGTGCCAGTAGTCGGACTAGCGGCCGGAGGGAGACCCAGTACTTC. Protein: CASSRTSGRRETQYF.